The T cell receptor beta chain under discussion was sequenced for a study of prognosis after radiotherapy for stage I lung cancer. In this sample, this clonotype turned up many times. Two-round multiplex PCR, the amplification method, yielded TCR beta CDR3 from genomic DNA. The authors ran first-round PCR with primers specific to each TRBV and TRBJ gene. TCRdb re-called the multiplex PCR reads through MiXCR, storing one row per CDR3 protein. Here the sample spans about 31,000 distinct CDR3 sequences, 42% being singletons. The sequence came from a donor over 45 with non-small cell lung cancer. This specimen was PBMCs, taken before or after stereotactic body radiation therapy (not recorded which).

This CDR3 is CASSLGGGGYNEQFF. The CDR3 DNA sequence: TGTGCCAGCAGCTTGGGAGGGGGCGGGTACAATGAGCAGTTCTTC. The chain carries TRBV5-6 and TRBJ2-1, with TRBD1 matching over 7 bases. V shed 0 bases and J 4 bases; nucleotides not matched to a gene: 4. The CDR3 is 15 amino acids. CDR1 SGHDT and CDR2 YYEEEE come from the germline V gene.